This TCR beta chain was sequenced during a study of blood T cells in healthy people across ages. With each sample, at least 5 micrograms of total RNA were extracted. V gave up 1 base and J gave up 7 bases, with 11 bases separating them. From germline, CDR1 is MGHRA and CDR2 YSYEKL. This CDR3 is 14 amino acids long. Using a J-beta primer mix together with a sample-barcoded 5' primer, a second PCR was run for roughly 6 to 12 cycles. One entry per CDR3 protein results from TCRdb running MiXCR on the 5' RACE reads. The sample shows under 850,000 distinct CDR3 sequences, under 40% of them seen only once. Sequenced: blood. This sequence joins TRBV4-1 and TRBJ1-5; no reliable D call. This TCR derives from a man aged 18 to 29 in good health. CDR3 loop: CASSQAGPNQPQHF. Here the CDR3 DNA reads TGCGCCAGCAGCCAAGCTGGACCGAACCAGCCCCAGCATTTT.